These T cell receptor beta chains were read from a single sample in a study of response to subunit inactivated influenza vaccine. TCRdb ran MiXCR on the RT-PCR reads and lists one entry per CDR3 protein. The sample has roughly 700,000 distinct CDR3 sequences; roughly 13% are singletons. This material consisted of PBMCs from blood, taken 14 to 15 days before vaccination. The receptors derive from a man aged 45-65 years who received an inactivated influenza vaccine. Each CDR3 is given with its conserved first and last residue. The order of the fields is clone size, J gene, D gene, V gene, CDR3 DNA, CDR3 protein. A D gene is named only where the DNA matches it firmly. Some rows have no size entry. The others give once, few or many, or a class for an expanded clone.

few TRBJ2-2 - TRBV5-1 TGCGCCAGCAGCTTTGTCGGGCTCGAAGGGGCCGGGGAGCTGTTTTTT CASSFVGLEGAGELFF
few TRBJ1-3 - TRBV10-3 TGTGCCATCAGTGAAGGAGAATCTGGAAACACCATATATTTT CAISEGESGNTIYF
- TRBJ2-3 - TRBV7-2 TGTGGCAGCAGCCCGACGGGCGTGGGCACAGATACGCAGTATTTT CGSSPTGVGTDTQYF
few TRBJ2-3 TRBD2 TRBV6-5 TGTGCCAGCAGCTTACTAGCGGGGGGGGCCACAGATACGCAGTATTTT CASSLLAGGATDTQYF
- TRBJ2-3 TRBD1 TRBV6-2/TRBV6-3 TGTGCCAGCAGTTACTCCACCCGGGACAGCAACTTCGGAGATACGCAGTATTTT CASSYSTRDSNFGDTQYF
- TRBJ2-3 TRBD2 TRBV9 TGTGCCAGCTCAACCTGGGCTAGCGGAACTAGCACAGATACGCAGTATTTT CASSTWASGTSTDTQYF
- TRBJ2-7 - TRBV29-1 TGCAGCGTTGAAGGAGGCAGGGAGAACGAGCAGTACTTC CSVEGGRENEQYF
- TRBJ2-1 TRBD2 TRBV11-2 TGTGCCAGCAGCCTCCGGACTAGCGGGAGAGGTTCCTACAATGAGCAGTTCTTC CASSLRTSGRGSYNEQFF
- TRBJ2-2 - TRBV28 TGTGCCAGCAGTTCTACGGGCCTTGCGAACACCGGGGAGCTGTTTTTT CASSSTGLANTGELFF
- TRBJ1-3 - TRBV6-1 TGTGCCAGCAGGCCCGGGTCAGTCGGAAACACCATATATTTT CASRPGSVGNTIYF
- TRBJ2-7 TRBD2 TRBV29-1 TGCAGCGTAGGACTAGGGCCAACCTACGAGCAGTACTTC CSVGLGPTYEQYF
many TRBJ1-6 - TRBV6-2/TRBV6-3 TGTGCCAGCAACAACCGGGGGTCGGGGAATTCACCCCTCCACTTT CASNNRGSGNSPLHF
few TRBJ1-5 TRBD1 TRBV28 TGTGCCAGCAGGACAGGGGACTTTAGCAATCAGCCCCAGCATTTT CASRTGDFSNQPQHF
- TRBJ2-6 - TRBV20-1 TGCAGTGCTAGAAGCCAGGGGACTGGGGCCAACGTCCTGACTTTC CSARSQGTGANVLTF
many TRBJ2-5 - TRBV7-8 TGTGCCAGCAGCTTTCCCGGGGGCGGCCAAGAGACCCAGTACTTC CASSFPGGGQETQYF
- TRBJ2-2 - TRBV29-1 TGCAGCGTAGGAGGGTACACCGGGGAGCTGTTTTTT CSVGGYTGELFF
few TRBJ1-1 TRBD1 TRBV20-1 TGCAGTGCTCTGAGAGACAGGGTATATCCTGAAGCTTTCTTT CSALRDRVYPEAFF
- TRBJ2-7 - TRBV12-3/TRBV12-4 TGTGCCAGCAGTCCAACTAGGGTCCACGAGCAGTACTTC CASSPTRVHEQYF
many TRBJ1-5 - TRBV11-2 TGTGCCAGCAGCTTAGGGGACGTTACCAATCAGCCCCAGCATTTT CASSLGDVTNQPQHF
- TRBJ2-5 TRBD2 TRBV12-3/TRBV12-4 TGTGCCAGCAGTTTGGGACTAGCGGGGTACCAAGAGACCCAGTACTTC CASSLGLAGYQETQYF
- TRBJ2-3 - TRBV3-1 TGTGCCAGCAGCCAAGATGGACAGCCTGGCGCTAGCACAGATACGCAGTATTTT CASSQDGQPGASTDTQYF
- TRBJ2-1 - TRBV12-3/TRBV12-4 TGTGCCAGCATCACCGGGTCCAAGCACAATGAGCAGTTCTTC CASITGSKHNEQFF
few TRBJ2-2 TRBD1 TRBV9 TGTGCCAGCAGCATCCGACAGGGGGCCACGAACACCGGGGAGCTGTTTTTT CASSIRQGATNTGELFF
few TRBJ2-3 - TRBV19 TGTGCCAGTGGCCTATATCCGGCTAGTCTCCACGCAGATACGCAGTATTTT CASGLYPASLHADTQYF
few TRBJ2-3 TRBD1 TRBV10-2 TGCGCCAGCAATGCACCTTGGGACAGGGGAGATACGCAGTATTTT CASNAPWDRGDTQYF
few TRBJ2-7 TRBD1 TRBV20-1 TGCAGTGCTCGCGACAGGGGGACAGGCGAGCAGTACTTC CSARDRGTGEQYF
few TRBJ1-1 - TRBV6-2/TRBV6-3 TGTGCCAGCACACGTGGTCTGGCGGGTCTGAACACTGAAGCTTTCTTT CASTRGLAGLNTEAFF
- TRBJ2-5 - TRBV29-1 TGCAGCGTTGAAGTTACCAGGGGTCAAGAGACCCAGTACTTC CSVEVTRGQETQYF
few TRBJ2-3 - TRBV7-3 TGTGCCAGCAGCGATACGGGGCATCCGTCAGATACGCAGTATTTT CASSDTGHPSDTQYF